The 9 T cell receptor beta chains in this list originate from one sample, sequenced in a study of blood T cells in healthy people across ages. Next came a second PCR, run for about 7 to 12 cycles, which used a sample-barcoded 5' primer along with a J-beta primer mix. MiXCR, run by TCRdb on the 5' RACE reads, gives a single entry per CDR3 protein. The sample contains almost 550,000 distinct CDR3 sequences, approximately 25% of which appear only once. These records were also assigned to another study, of T cells of mothers and their children.

The sample consisted of blood. These receptors all come from a boy between 5 and 17 years old in good health.

V is TRBV12-3 or TRBV12-4 and J is TRBJ1-2, with D hard to call. Trimming pared 2 bases from V and 2 bases from J, leaving 12 bases between. The CDR3 consists of 15 residues. Here the CDR3 DNA reads TGTGCCAGCAGTTTACGTCATATTATAAACTATGGCTACACCTTC. Translated: CASSLRHIINYGYTF.

The J gene is TRBJ1-6, the V gene TRBV13, with 12 bases aligning to TRBD1. With 5 bases clipped from V and 8 bases from J, the junction kept 7 bases outside the gene matches. CDR3 length: 16 amino acids. Germline CDR1 is PRHDT and CDR2 is FYEKMQ (reference sequence). CDR3 in amino acids: CASSVRDRGLYSPLHF. The CDR3 nucleotides read TGTGCCAGCAGCGTCCGGGACAGGGGGCTTTATTCACCCCTCCACTTT.

This chain joins TRBV7-2 and TRBJ1-1; D is unclear. In germline, CDR1 is SGHTA, CDR2 FQGNSA. The ends were cut back, 1 base at V and 6 bases at J, with 15 bases in the middle. This CDR3 has 15 residues. This CDR3 is CASSLGLVAQPEAFF. The CDR3 DNA reads as TGTGCCAGCAGCTTAGGTTTGGTGGCACAACCTGAAGCTTTCTTT. Combining the CDR3 with reference TRBV7-2 and TRBJ1-1 gives the whole variable domain GAGVSQSPSNKVTEKGKDVELRCDPISGHTALYWYRQSLGQGLEFLIYFQGNSAPDKSGLPSDRFSAERTGGSVSTLTIQRTQQEDSAVYLCASSLGLVAQPEAFFGQGTRLTVV.

The chain carries TRBV28 and TRBJ2-1; TRBD2 matches 8 bases. Trimming removed 7 bases from V and 3 bases from J; junction bases left unmatched: 8. Germline V gene sequence: CDR1 MDHEN, CDR2 SYDVKM. There are 15 residues in the CDR3. CDR3: CASITVTSGYNEQFF. The CDR3 DNA reads TGTGCCAGCATCACCGTAACTAGCGGCTACAATGAGCAGTTCTTC.

The chain carries TRBV7-9 and TRBJ2-7, with 9 positions matching TRBD1. Trimming at V came to 1 base and at J to 6 bases, leaving 4 bases not matched to a gene. Germline V gives CDR1 SEHNR, CDR2 FQNEAQ (reference sequence). This CDR3 spans 14 amino acids. Written as DNA, the CDR3 is TGTGCCAGCAGCTTAGGGGGACAGGGAGGCGAGCAGTACTTC. Translated: CASSLGGQGGEQYF.

The J gene is TRBJ2-7, the V gene TRBV7-8; 8 positions match TRBD1. The CDR3 sequence is 15 residues long. The V gene's germline CDR1 is SGHVS and CDR2 FQNEAQ. Trimming removed 5 bases from V and 2 bases from J; junction bases left unmatched: 8. CDR3 amino acids: CASSQAGGQTYEQYF. The CDR3 DNA reads TGTGCCAGCAGCCAGGCAGGGGGCCAAACCTACGAGCAGTACTTC. Supplemented by reference TRBV7-8 and TRBJ2-7, the full variable domain reads GAGVSQSPRYKVAKRGQDVALRCDPISGHVSLFWYQQALGQGPEFLTYFQNEAQLDKSGLPSDRFFAERPEGSVSTLKIQRTQQEDSAVYLCASSQAGGQTYEQYFGPGTRLTVT.

The rearrangement uses TRBV9 and TRBJ2-4, with D unresolved. The CDR3 length is 13 residues. The V end lost 0 bases, the J end lost 9 bases, and 10 bases lay between the germline ends. The germline gives CDR1 SGDLS, CDR2 YYNGEE. Here the CDR3 reads CASSVELKGIQYF. The CDR3 DNA sequence: TGTGCCAGCAGCGTAGAACTGAAGGGCATTCAGTACTTC.

This clonotype was detected a few times. The gene calls are TRBV6-1 and TRBJ2-7, with D perhaps matching TRBD1 or TRBD2 (5 bases each). V gave up 6 bases and J gave up 0 bases, with 24 bases separating them. The CDR3 extends over 18 amino acids. Germline CDR1 is MNHNS and CDR2 is SASEGT. The chain's CDR3 is CASSPDYRTQRSSYEQYF. For the CDR3, the DNA is TGTGCCAGCAGCCCCGACTACAGGACGCAGAGGAGCTCCTACGAGCAGTACTTC.

J is TRBJ1-1 and V is TRBV4-3; D ambiguous. The CDR3 is 16 amino acids. With 0 bases removed from V and 3 bases from J, the gap between germline ends came to 14 bases. Per germline, CDR1 LGHNA and CDR2 YSLEER. The CDR3 region is CASSQDHRSGHTEAFF. The CDR3 coding sequence is TGCGCCAGCAGCCAAGATCATAGGTCCGGGCACACTGAAGCTTTCTTT.